This T cell receptor beta chain was sequenced during a study of cytomegalovirus exposure and HLA in healthy donors. Study in general: Researchers previously reported finding 90 million to 120 million unique TCR beta sequences from 170 million or so T cells. Study results and limitations: The authors later linked a missense DCLRE1C variant to TCR beta V- and J-gene trimming.

About this clone: Its target is unknown.

PCR amplification relied on 60 Vbeta primers (plus 13 Jbeta primers). Data came from immunoSEQ multiplex PCR; TCRdb stores just in-frame clones and leaves some out. The sample comprises over 85,000 clones, over 65% of which are singletons, and around 1.3% rests with the top ten. V lost 3 bases to trimming and J lost 5 bases; unmatched junction nucleotides: 9. The CDR3 is 16 amino acids. Germline CDR1 and CDR2: MNHNS and SASEGT. The chain uses TRBV6-1 and TRBJ2-3; TRBD2 aligns across 9 bases. Sequencing was done on a sample of PBMCs. The sequence derives from a woman in her thirties in good health and CMV-seronegative. The CDR3 loop reads CASSDRAGGSLDTQYF. CDR3 nucleotides: TGTGCCAGCAGTGACAGGGCGGGAGGGTCATTAGATACGCAGTATTTT.